The T cell receptor beta chain described here comes from a study of vaccination and CD4 T cells after COVID-19. To note about this clonotype: The antigen is undetermined.

Germline values: CDR1 MNHNS, CDR2 SASEGT. This CDR3 region has 12 residues. Trimming cost V 8 bases and J 2 bases, with 8 bases left between them. Treatment specified: approximately nine-day PBMC culture with coronavirus spike peptide pools or control peptides (ViraFEST assay). Sequence data for DNA of cultured CD4+ T cells were generated by the Oncomine TCR Beta short-read assay. Genomic DNA from cultured CD4+ T cells was extracted. TCRdb recomputed calls from the PCR reads with MiXCR, one row per CDR3 protein. Of approximately 11,000 distinct CDR3 sequences in the sample, roughly two fifths were seen once. Study outcomes and limitations: Convalescent patients displayed a median roughly 90% of reactive clones emerging only post-vaccination.

Material for sequencing was cultured CD4+ T cells from blood. The origin of this receptor is a human donor with COVID-19. This chain joins TRBV6-1 and TRBJ2-3, with unresolved D. CDR3: CASGRDTDTQYF. The CDR3 coding sequence is TGTGCCAGCGGAAGGGACACAGATACGCAGTATTTT.